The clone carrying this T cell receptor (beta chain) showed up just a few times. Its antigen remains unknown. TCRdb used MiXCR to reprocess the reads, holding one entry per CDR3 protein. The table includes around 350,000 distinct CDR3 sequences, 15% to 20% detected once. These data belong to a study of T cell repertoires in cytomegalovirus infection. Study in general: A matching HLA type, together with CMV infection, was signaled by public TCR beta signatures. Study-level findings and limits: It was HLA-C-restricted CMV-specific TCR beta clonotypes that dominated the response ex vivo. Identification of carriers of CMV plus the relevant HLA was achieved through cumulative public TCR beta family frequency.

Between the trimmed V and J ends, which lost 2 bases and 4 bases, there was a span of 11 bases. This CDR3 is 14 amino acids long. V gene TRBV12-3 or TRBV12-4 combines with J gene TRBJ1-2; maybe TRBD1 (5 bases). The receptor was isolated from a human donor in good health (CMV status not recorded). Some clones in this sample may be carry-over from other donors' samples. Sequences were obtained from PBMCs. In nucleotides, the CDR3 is TGTGCCAGCAGTTTATCAGCAGGGCGCTATGGCTACACCTTC. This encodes CASSLSAGRYGYTF.